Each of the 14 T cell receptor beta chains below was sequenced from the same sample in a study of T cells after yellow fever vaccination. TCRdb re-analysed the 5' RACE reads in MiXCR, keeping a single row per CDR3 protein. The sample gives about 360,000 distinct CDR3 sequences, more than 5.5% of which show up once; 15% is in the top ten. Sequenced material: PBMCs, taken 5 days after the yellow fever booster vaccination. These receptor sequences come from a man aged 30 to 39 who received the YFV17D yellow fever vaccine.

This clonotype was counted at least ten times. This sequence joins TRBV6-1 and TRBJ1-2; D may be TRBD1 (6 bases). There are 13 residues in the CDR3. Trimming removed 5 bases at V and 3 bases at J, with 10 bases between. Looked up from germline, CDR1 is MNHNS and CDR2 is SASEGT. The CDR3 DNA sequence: TGTGCCAGCAGTCCCGGGGGCCACTATGGCTACACCTTC. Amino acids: CASSPGGHYGYTF.

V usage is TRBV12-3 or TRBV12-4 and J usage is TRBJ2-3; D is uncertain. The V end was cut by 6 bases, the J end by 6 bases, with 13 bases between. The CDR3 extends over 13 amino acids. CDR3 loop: CASSPRRLDTQYF. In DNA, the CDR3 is TGTGCCAGCAGCCCTCGTAGGCTGGATACGCAGTATTTT.

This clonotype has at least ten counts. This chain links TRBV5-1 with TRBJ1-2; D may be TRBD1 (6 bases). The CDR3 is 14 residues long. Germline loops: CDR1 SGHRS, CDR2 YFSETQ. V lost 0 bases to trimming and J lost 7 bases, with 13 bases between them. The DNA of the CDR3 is TGCGCCAGCAGCTTGGTGCCAGGGGCCGCTGGCTACACCTTC. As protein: CASSLVPGAAGYTF.

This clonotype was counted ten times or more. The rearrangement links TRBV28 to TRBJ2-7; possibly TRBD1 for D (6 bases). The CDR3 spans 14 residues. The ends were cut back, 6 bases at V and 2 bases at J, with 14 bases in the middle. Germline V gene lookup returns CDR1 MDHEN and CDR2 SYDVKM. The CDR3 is CASSYPPGAYEQYF. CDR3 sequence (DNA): TGTGCCAGCAGCTATCCTCCAGGGGCCTACGAGCAGTACTTC.

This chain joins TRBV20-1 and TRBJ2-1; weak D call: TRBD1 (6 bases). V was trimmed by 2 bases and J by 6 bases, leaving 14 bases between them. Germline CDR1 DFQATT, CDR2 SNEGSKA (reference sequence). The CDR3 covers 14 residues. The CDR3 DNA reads TGCAGTGCTAGATCAGGGGAAGTTTTCAATGAGCAGTTCTTC. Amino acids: CSARSGEVFNEQFF.

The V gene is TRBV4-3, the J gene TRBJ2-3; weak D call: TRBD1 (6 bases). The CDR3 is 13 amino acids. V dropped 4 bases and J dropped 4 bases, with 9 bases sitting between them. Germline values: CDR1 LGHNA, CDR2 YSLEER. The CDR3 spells CASSRDKSDTQYF. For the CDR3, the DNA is TGCGCCAGCAGCCGGGACAAGTCAGATACGCAGTATTTT.

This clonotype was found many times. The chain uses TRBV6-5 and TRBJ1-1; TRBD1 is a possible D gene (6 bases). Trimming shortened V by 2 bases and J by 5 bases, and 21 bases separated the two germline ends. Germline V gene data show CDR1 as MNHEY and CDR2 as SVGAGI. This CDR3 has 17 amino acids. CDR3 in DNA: TGTGCCAGCAGTTACGAGGGGCCGGGGGCCCCGGGGACTGAAGCTTTCTTT. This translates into CASSYEGPGAPGTEAFF.

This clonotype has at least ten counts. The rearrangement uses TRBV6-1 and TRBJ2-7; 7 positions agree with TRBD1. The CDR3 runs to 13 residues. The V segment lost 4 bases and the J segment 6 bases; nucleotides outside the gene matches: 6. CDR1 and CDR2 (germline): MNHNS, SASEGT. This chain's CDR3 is CASSAPGTAEQYF. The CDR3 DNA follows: TGTGCCAGCAGTGCCCCCGGGACAGCCGAGCAGTACTTC.

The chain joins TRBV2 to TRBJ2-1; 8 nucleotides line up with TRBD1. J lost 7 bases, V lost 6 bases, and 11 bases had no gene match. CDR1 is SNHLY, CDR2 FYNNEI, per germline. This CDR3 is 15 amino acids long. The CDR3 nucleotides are TGTGCCAGCAGCCGCGACAGGGGCTGGGGAAATGAGCAGTTCTTC. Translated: CASSRDRGWGNEQFF.

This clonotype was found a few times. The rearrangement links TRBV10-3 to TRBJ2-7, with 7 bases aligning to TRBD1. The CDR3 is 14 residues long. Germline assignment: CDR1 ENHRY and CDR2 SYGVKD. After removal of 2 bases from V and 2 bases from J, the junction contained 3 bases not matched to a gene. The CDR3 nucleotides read TGTGCCATCAGTGAGGCAGGGGGAACCTACGAGCAGTACTTC. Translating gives CAISEAGGTYEQYF.

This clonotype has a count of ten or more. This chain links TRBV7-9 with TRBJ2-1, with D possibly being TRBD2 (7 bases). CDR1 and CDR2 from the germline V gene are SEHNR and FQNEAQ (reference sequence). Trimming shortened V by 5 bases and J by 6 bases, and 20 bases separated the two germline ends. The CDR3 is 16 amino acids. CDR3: CASSAQGRETFNEQFF. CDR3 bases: TGTGCCAGCAGCGCTCAGGGGCGGGAGACATTCAATGAGCAGTTCTTC.

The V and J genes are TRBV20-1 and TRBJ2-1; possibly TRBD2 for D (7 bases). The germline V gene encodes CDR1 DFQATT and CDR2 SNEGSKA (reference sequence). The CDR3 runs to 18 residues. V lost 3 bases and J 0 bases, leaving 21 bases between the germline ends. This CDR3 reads CSASGQIMSGTSYNEQFF. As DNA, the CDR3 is TGCAGTGCTAGTGGACAGATTATGAGCGGGACCTCCTACAATGAGCAGTTCTTC.

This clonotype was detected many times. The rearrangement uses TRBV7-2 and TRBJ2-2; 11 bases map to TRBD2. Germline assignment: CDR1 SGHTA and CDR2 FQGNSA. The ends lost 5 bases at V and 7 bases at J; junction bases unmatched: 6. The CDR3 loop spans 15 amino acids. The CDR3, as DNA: TGTGCCAGCAGCCAGACTAGCGGGATTGACGGGGAGCTGTTTTTT. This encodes CASSQTSGIDGELFF.

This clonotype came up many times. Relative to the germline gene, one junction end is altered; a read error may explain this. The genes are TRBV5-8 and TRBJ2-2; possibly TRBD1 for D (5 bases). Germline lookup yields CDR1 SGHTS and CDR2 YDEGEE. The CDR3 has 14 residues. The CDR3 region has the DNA TGTACCAGATGGGCCAGGGTCGTCACCGGGGAGCTGTTTTTT. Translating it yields CTRWARVVTGELFF.